These T cell receptor beta chains were read from a single sample in a study of beta chain features in type 1 diabetes. The protocol was immunoSEQ multiplex PCR, while the TCRdb copy is restricted to in-frame clones and leaves out a portion. The table lists around 150,000 clones, about 9% of them singletons. The sample comprised central memory CD4+ T cells from blood. The receptors were sampled from a woman younger than 30 with type 1 diabetes. CDR3s leave out the opening cysteine and the closing phenylalanine or tryptophan.

V gene: TRBV30; J gene: TRBJ2-7; CDR3 protein: AWNRDRVTWV
V gene: TRBV10-3; J gene: TRBJ2-6; CDR3 protein: AIGRQASSGANVLT
V gene: TRBV7-2; J gene: TRBJ2-1; CDR3 protein: ASRTSGGSLVDEQF
V gene: TRBV4-3; J gene: TRBJ1-2; CDR3 protein: ASSRAPGQGGSYT
V gene: TRBV15; J gene: TRBJ2-7; CDR3 protein: ATSRVTGDPYEQY
V gene: TRBV18; J gene: TRBJ1-1; CDR3 protein: ASSPGQGKDTEAF
V gene: TRBV6-5; J gene: TRBJ1-1; CDR3 protein: ASSYGRDTEAF
V gene: TRBV10-3; J gene: TRBJ1-1; CDR3 protein: AIRPQGEGTEAF
V gene: TRBV6-1; J gene: TRBJ2-5; CDR3 protein: ASSWVAGQETQY
V gene: TRBV19; J gene: TRBJ1-1; CDR3 protein: ASSLDRSTEAF
V gene: TRBV4-2; J gene: TRBJ2-4; CDR3 protein: ASSQFLASGDQNIQY
V gene: TRBV6-5; J gene: TRBJ1-2; CDR3 protein: ASSYPSGGYGYT
V gene: TRBV18; J gene: TRBJ1-6; CDR3 protein: ASSRDAGGSPLH
V gene: TRBV10-3; J gene: TRBJ2-1; CDR3 protein: AISGGPATYNEQF
V gene: TRBV11-2; J gene: TRBJ1-5; CDR3 protein: ASSPTTGNQPQH
V gene: TRBV19; J gene: TRBJ1-1; CDR3 protein: ASRKYLSGTGSTEAF
V gene: TRBV7-7; J gene: TRBJ2-7; CDR3 protein: ASSLEQGPYEQY
V gene: TRBV10-3; J gene: TRBJ1-4; CDR3 protein: AIRPGVDEKLF
V gene: TRBV28; J gene: TRBJ2-7; CDR3 protein: ASSLAIIPEQY
V gene: TRBV28; J gene: TRBJ2-6; CDR3 protein: ASLTQGSGANVLT
V gene: TRBV6-6; J gene: TRBJ2-7; CDR3 protein: ARGSRANEQY
V gene: TRBV6-5; J gene: TRBJ2-4; CDR3 protein: ASSDTGDIQY
V gene: TRBV4-1; J gene: TRBJ2-3; CDR3 protein: ASRFGQGGADTQY
V gene: TRBV4-1; J gene: TRBJ2-1; CDR3 protein: ASSQDPAGTYNEQF
V gene: TRBV4-1; J gene: TRBJ1-4; CDR3 protein: ASSQGHINEKLF
V gene: TRBV11-1; J gene: TRBJ2-6; CDR3 protein: ASSSGSGANVLT
V gene: TRBV2; J gene: TRBJ2-5; CDR3 protein: ASRPIPSGTSGKETQY
V gene: TRBV5-4; J gene: TRBJ2-1; CDR3 protein: ASSFERGSYNEQF
V gene: TRBV18; J gene: TRBJ1-1; CDR3 protein: ASSPDPRGTEAF
V gene: TRBV18; J gene: TRBJ2-1; CDR3 protein: ASSPGASVTFNEQF
V gene: TRBV19; J gene: TRBJ1-2; CDR3 protein: ASSSPAWDRDYGYT
V gene: TRBV25-1; J gene: TRBJ1-1; CDR3 protein: ASSALSSGNTEAF
V gene: TRBV7-2; J gene: TRBJ2-1; CDR3 protein: ASSDGQTNEQF
V gene: TRBV11-2; J gene: TRBJ2-5; CDR3 protein: ASSFPAGGQETQY
V gene: TRBV5-1; J gene: TRBJ2-1; CDR3 protein: ASSLALAGGPNEQF
V gene: TRBV4-3; J gene: TRBJ1-2; CDR3 protein: ASSQPTAGGYT
V gene: TRBV28; J gene: TRBJ2-3; CDR3 protein: ASIRQGADTQY
V gene: TRBV7-9; J gene: TRBJ2-3; CDR3 protein: ASKGVTDTQY
V gene: TRBV5-1; J gene: TRBJ2-5; CDR3 protein: ASSSTGGLETQY
V gene: TRBV28; J gene: TRBJ2-7; CDR3 protein: ASTPGGTVYEQY
V gene: TRBV11-2; J gene: TRBJ2-7; CDR3 protein: ASSSGSTGYPEQY
V gene: TRBV5-4; J gene: TRBJ2-7; CDR3 protein: ASSWDKYEQY
V gene: TRBV19; J gene: TRBJ2-5; CDR3 protein: ASSIDGPSGHQETQY
V gene: TRBV5-1; J gene: TRBJ2-1; CDR3 protein: ASSFGQGVSYNEQF
V gene: TRBV7-9; J gene: TRBJ1-5; CDR3 protein: ASSLAAGGGLSNQPQH
V gene: TRBV5-8; J gene: TRBJ1-5; CDR3 protein: ASSLGQNQPQH
V gene: TRBV18; J gene: TRBJ2-5; CDR3 protein: ASSLSGIQGQETQY
V gene: TRBV18; J gene: TRBJ2-7; CDR3 protein: ASSPPQGSRYEQY
V gene: TRBV7-2; J gene: TRBJ2-7; CDR3 protein: ASSLGGIRDRAYEQY
V gene: TRBV7-2; J gene: TRBJ2-5; CDR3 protein: ASSGEGMAQY
V gene: TRBV7-2; J gene: TRBJ2-3; CDR3 protein: ASSPPGRGSADTQY
V gene: TRBV5-4; J gene: TRBJ2-7; CDR3 protein: ASSLASGLDYEQY
V gene: TRBV19; J gene: TRBJ2-3; CDR3 protein: ASSTWSGTSTDTQY